The next 2 T cell receptor beta chains were all read from a single sample in a study of stem cell transplantation in POMP-related autoinflammatory disease. Method: immunoSEQ multiplex PCR; TCRdb's copy keeps in-frame clones and lacks some. The sample holds some 70,000 clones, just over 90% seen once. This material consisted of CD4+ T cells from PBMCs, taken after stem cell transplantation. These TCRs come from a human patient with POMP-related autoinflammation and immune dysregulation (PRAID). Some of the T cells may derive from the graft donor.

V and J are TRBV10-2 and TRBJ1-6; no clear D gene. V was clipped by 2 bases and J by 10 bases, with 12 bases between them. The length of the CDR3 is 14 residues. Germline values: CDR1 WSHSY, CDR2 SAAADI. The CDR3 region has the DNA TGCGCCAGCAGTGAGCCGGGGTCGGGCTCACCCCTCCACTTT. It translates to CASSEPGSGSPLHF.

The gene calls are TRBV12-3 or TRBV12-4 and TRBJ2-5; D is ambiguous. The ends were cut back, 3 bases at V and 0 bases at J, with 2 bases in the middle. This CDR3 has 12 residues. CDR3 loop: CASSFHQETQYF. The CDR3 DNA reads as TGTGCCAGCAGTTTCCACCAAGAGACCCAGTACTTC.